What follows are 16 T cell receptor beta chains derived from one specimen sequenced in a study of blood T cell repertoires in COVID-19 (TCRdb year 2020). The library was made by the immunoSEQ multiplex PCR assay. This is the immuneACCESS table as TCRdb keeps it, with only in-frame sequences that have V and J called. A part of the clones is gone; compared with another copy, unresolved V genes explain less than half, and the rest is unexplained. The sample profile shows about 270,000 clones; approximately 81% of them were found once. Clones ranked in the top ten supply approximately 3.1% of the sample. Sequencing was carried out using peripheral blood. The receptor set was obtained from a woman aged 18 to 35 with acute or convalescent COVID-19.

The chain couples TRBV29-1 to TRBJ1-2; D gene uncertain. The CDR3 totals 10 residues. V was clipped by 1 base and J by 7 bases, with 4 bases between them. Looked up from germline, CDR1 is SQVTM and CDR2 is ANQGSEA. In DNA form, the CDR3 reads TGCAGCGTTGAAGGGGCTGGCTACACCTTC. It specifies CSVEGAGYTF. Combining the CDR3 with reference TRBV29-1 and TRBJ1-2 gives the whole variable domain SAVISQKPSRDICQRGTSLTIQCQVDSQVTMMFWYRQQPGQSLTLIATANQGSEATYESGFVIDKFPISRPNLTFSTLTVSNMSPEDSSIYLCSVEGAGYTFGSGTRLTVV.

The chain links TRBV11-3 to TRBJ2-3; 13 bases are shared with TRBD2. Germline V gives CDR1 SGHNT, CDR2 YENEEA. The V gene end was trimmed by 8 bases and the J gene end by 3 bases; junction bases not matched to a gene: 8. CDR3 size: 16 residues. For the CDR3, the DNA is TGTGCCAGCGGGGCACTAGCGGGAGGGGGGACAGATACGCAGTATTTT. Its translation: CASGALAGGGTDTQYF.

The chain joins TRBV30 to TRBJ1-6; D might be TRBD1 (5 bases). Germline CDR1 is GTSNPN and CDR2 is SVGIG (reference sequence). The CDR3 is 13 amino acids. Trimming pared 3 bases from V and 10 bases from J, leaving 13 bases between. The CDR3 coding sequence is TGTGCCTGGAGATACCCCGGGGGATCACCCCTCCACTTT. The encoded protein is CAWRYPGGSPLHF.

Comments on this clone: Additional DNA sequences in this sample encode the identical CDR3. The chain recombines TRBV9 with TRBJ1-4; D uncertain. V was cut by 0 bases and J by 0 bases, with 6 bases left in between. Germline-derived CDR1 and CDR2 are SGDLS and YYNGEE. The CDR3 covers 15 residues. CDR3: CASSVGPATNEKLFF. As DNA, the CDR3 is TGTGCCAGCAGCGTAGGCCCGGCAACTAATGAAAAACTGTTTTTT.

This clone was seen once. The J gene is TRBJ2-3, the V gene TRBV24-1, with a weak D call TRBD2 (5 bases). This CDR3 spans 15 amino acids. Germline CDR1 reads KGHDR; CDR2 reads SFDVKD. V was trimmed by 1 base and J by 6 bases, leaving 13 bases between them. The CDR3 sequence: CATSDFRGPADTQYF. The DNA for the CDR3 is TGTGCCACCAGTGATTTCCGAGGGCCAGCGGATACGCAGTATTTT.

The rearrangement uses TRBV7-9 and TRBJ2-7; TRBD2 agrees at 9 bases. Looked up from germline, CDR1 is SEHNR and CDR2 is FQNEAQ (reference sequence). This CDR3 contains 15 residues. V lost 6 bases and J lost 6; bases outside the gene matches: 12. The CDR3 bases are TGTGCCAGCAGTAATGTAGCGGGAGCCGAGGGCGAGCAGTACTTC. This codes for CASSNVAGAEGEQYF.

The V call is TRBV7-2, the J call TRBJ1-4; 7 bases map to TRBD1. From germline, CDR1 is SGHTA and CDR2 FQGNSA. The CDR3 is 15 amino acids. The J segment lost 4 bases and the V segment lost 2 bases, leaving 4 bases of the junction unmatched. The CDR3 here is CASSLRGRSNEKLFF. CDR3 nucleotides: TGTGCCAGCAGCTTAAGGGGGCGCAGTAATGAAAAACTGTTTTTT.

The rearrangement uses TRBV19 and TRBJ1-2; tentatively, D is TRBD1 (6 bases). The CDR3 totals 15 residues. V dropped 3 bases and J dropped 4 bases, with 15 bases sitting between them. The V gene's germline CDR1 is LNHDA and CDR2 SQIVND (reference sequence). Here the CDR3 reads CASSIVGALGYGYTF. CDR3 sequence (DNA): TGTGCCAGTAGTATTGTGGGGGCTCTAGGCTATGGCTACACCTTC.

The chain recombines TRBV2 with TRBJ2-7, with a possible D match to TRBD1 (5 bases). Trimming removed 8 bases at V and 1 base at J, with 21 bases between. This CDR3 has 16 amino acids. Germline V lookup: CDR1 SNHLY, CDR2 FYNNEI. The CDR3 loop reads CASSYPSRVTSYEQYF. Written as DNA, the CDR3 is TGTGCCAGCTCGTACCCCAGCAGGGTTACGTCCTACGAGCAGTACTTC. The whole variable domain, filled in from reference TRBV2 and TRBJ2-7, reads EPEVTQTPSHQVTQMGQEVILRCVPISNHLYFYWYRQILGQKVEFLVSFYNNEISEKSEIFDDQFSVERPDGSNFTLKIRSTKLEDSAMYFCASSYPSRVTSYEQYFGPGTRLTVT.

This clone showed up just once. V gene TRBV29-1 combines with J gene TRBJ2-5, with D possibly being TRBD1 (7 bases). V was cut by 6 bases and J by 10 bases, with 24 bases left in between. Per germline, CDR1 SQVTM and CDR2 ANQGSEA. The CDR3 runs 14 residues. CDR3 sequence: CSVAGTDLLGGQYF. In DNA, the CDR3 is TGCAGCGTGGCCGGGACAGACCTTTTGGGGGGCCAGTACTTC.

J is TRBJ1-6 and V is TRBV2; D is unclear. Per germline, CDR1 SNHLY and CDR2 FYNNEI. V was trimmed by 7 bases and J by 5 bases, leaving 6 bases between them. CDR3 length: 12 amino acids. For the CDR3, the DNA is TGTGCCAGCATTGCAGATAATTCACCCCTCCACTTT. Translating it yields CASIADNSPLHF. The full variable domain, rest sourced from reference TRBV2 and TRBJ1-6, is EPEVTQTPSHQVTQMGQEVILRCVPISNHLYFYWYRQILGQKVEFLVSFYNNEISEKSEIFDDQFSVERPDGSNFTLKIRSTKLEDSAMYFCASIADNSPLHFGNGTRLTVT.

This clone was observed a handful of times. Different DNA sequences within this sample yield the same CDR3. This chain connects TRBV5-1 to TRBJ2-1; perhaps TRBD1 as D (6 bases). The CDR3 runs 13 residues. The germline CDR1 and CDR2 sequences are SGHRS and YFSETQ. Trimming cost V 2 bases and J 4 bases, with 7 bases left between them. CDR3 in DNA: TGCGCCAGCAGCTTAGGGGGTTACAATGAGCAGTTCTTC. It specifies CASSLGGYNEQFF.

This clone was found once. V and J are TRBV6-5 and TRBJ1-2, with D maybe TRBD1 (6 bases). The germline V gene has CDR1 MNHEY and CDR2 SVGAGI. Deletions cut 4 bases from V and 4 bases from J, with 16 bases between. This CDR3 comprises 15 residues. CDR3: CASSSVRGGIYGYTF. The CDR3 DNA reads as TGTGCCAGCAGTTCAGTCAGGGGTGGGATCTATGGCTACACCTTC.

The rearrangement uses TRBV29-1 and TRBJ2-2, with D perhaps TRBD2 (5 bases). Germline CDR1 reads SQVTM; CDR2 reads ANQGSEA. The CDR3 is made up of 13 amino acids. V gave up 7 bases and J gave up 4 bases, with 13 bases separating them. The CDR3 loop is CSADERFTGELFF. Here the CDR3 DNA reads TGCAGCGCCGACGAGCGGTTCACCGGGGAGCTGTTTTTT.

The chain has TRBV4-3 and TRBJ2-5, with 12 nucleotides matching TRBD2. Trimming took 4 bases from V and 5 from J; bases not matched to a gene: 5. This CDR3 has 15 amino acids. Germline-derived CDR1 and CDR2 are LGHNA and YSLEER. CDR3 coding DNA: TGCGCCAGCAGCCCGACTAGCGGGAGTGGGGAGACCCAGTACTTC. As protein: CASSPTSGSGETQYF.

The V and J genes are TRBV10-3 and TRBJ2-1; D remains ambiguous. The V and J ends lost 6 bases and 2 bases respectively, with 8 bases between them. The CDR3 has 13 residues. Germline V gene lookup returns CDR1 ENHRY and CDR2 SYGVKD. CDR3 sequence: CAIRGDAYNEQFF. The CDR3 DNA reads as TGTGCCATCAGGGGCGACGCCTACAATGAGCAGTTCTTC.